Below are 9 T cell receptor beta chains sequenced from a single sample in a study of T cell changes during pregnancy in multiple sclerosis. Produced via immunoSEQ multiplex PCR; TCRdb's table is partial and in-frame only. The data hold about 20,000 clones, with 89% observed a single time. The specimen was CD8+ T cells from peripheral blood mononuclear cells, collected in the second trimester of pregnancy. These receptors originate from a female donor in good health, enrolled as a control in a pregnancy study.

This CDR3 reads CASSFRQADSNYGYTF. The CDR3 bases are TGTGCCAGCAGCTTCCGACAGGCCGATTCTAACTATGGCTACACCTTC. The genes are TRBV6-6 and TRBJ1-2, with TRBD1 as a possible D gene (6 bases). Trimming took 6 bases from V and 0 from J, leaving 17 bases between them. The CDR3 runs to 16 residues. In germline, CDR1 is MNHNY, CDR2 SVGAGI (reference sequence).

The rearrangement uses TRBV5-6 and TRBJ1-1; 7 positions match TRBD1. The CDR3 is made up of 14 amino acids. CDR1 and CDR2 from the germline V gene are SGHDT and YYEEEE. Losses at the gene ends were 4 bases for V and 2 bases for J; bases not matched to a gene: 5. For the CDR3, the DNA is TGTGCCAGCAGCGACGACAGGGTAAACACTGAAGCTTTCTTT. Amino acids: CASSDDRVNTEAFF. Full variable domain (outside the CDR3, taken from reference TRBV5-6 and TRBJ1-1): DAGVTQSPTHLIKTRGQQVTLRCSPKSGHDTVSWYQQALGQGPQFIFQYYEEEERQRGNFPDRFSGHQFPNYSSELNVNALLLGDSALYLCASSDDRVNTEAFFGQGTRLTVV.

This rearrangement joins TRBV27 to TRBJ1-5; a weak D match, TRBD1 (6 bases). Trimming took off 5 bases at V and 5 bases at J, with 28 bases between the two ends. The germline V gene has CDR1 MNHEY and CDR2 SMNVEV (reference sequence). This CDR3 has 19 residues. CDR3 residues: CASSPRTDRFDYPYQPQHF. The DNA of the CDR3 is TGTGCCAGCAGTCCCCGAACCGACAGGTTCGACTACCCCTATCAGCCCCAGCATTTT.

The CDR3 loop is CASSYGTGGNYGYTF. As DNA, the CDR3 is TGTGCCAGCAGTTACGGGACAGGGGGCAACTATGGCTACACCTTC. This chain uses TRBV6-5 with TRBJ1-2; TRBD1 matches at 12 bases. Germline-derived CDR1 and CDR2 are MNHEY and SVGAGI. After removal of 2 bases from V and 2 bases from J, the junction contained 0 bases not matched to a gene. The CDR3 sequence is 15 residues long.

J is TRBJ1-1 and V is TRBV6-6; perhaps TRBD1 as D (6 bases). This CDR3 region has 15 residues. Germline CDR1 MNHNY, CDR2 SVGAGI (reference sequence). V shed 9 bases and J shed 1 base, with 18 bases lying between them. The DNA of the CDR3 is TGTGCCAGTTCCCTTGGGGGACACACGAACACTGAAGCTTTCTTT. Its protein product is CASSLGGHTNTEAFF.

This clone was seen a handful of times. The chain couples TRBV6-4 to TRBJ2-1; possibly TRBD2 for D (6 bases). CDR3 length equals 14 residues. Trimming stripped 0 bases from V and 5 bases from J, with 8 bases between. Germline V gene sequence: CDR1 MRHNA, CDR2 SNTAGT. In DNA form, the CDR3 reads TGTGCCAGCAGTGACTCGGGGGAGGACAATGAGCAGTTCTTC. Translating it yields CASSDSGEDNEQFF.

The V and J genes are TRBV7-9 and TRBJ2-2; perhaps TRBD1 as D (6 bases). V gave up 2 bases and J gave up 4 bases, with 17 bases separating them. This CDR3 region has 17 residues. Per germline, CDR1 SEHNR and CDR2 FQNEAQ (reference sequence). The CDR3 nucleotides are TGTGCCAGCAGCTTAATCCCTCTGGGGGCGGGCACCGGGGAGCTGTTTTTT. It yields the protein CASSLIPLGAGTGELFF.

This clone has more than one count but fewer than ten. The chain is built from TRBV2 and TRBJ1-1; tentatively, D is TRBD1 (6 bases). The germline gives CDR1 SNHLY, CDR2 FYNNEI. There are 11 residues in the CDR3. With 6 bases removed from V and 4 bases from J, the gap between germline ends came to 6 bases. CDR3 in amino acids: CASRTGTEAFF. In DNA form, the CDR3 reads TGTGCCAGCAGGACAGGCACTGAAGCTTTCTTT. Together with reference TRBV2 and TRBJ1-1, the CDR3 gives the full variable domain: EPEVTQTPSHQVTQMGQEVILRCVPISNHLYFYWYRQILGQKVEFLVSFYNNEISEKSEIFDDQFSVERPDGSNFTLKIRSTKLEDSAMYFCASRTGTEAFFGQGTRLTVV.

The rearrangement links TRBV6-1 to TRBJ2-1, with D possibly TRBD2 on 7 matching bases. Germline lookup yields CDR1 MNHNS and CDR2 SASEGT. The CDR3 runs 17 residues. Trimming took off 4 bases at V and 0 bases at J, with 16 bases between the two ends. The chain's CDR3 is CASSAPRGGSSYNEQFF. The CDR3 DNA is TGTGCCAGCAGTGCCCCAAGGGGGGGCAGCTCCTACAATGAGCAGTTCTTC.